Reported below is one T cell receptor beta chain. The J segment lost 4 bases and the V segment lost 5 bases, leaving 5 bases of the junction unmatched. Germline V gene data show CDR1 as MDHEN and CDR2 as SYDVKM. The length of the CDR3 is 15 residues. The assay was immunoSEQ multiplex PCR, and TCRdb's table has in-frame clones only and misses some. The sample yields a few hundred thousand clones, around 85% seen once. The data are from a study of blood T cell repertoires in COVID-19. Input material: peripheral blood. This sequence originates from a human donor with COVID-19, enrolled during active disease. The donor label of this sample is uncertain. The chain has TRBV28 and TRBJ2-1; 10 bases agree with TRBD2. The CDR3 sequence is CASSVLAGIYNEQFF. The CDR3 coding sequence is TGTGCCAGCAGTGTACTAGCGGGGATTTACAATGAGCAGTTCTTC.